Listed below are T cell receptor beta chains from one sample, sequenced in a study of CD8+ T cells in alopecia areata. Sequencing was performed with immunoSEQ multiplex PCR; in TCRdb, only in-frame clones are kept and a portion is missing. The sample shows some 110,000 clones, around two fifths of them seen only once. The material sequenced was CD4+ T cells sorted from blood. Receptor source: a human donor with alopecia areata. Each CDR3 is given with its conserved first and last residue. D genes are given only for firm matches. Size is omitted from some rows. Given values are once, few, many or a class for expanded clones.

D gene: TRBD1; J gene: TRBJ1-1; V gene: TRBV11-2; clone size: few; CDR3 protein: CASSSDRGKGAFF; CDR3 DNA: TGTGCCAGCAGCTCCGACAGGGGCAAGGGTGCTTTCTTT
D gene: NA; J gene: TRBJ2-1; V gene: TRBV29-1; clone size: few; CDR3 protein: CSVGSGQTYNEQFF; CDR3 DNA: TGCAGCGTTGGTTCAGGACAGACCTACAATGAGCAGTTCTTC
D gene: TRBD2; J gene: TRBJ2-3; V gene: TRBV7-2; clone size: NA; CDR3 protein: CASSYVGLAGAVTDTQYF; CDR3 DNA: TGTGCCAGCAGCTACGTCGGGCTAGCGGGGGCCGTCACAGATACGCAGTATTTT
D gene: NA; J gene: TRBJ2-7; V gene: TRBV28; clone size: NA; CDR3 protein: CASSFRGPPSF; CDR3 DNA: TGTGCCAGCAGTTTCCGGGGACCCCCAAGCTTC
D gene: NA; J gene: TRBJ2-6; V gene: TRBV9; clone size: NA; CDR3 protein: CASSVGSRVAGANVLTF; CDR3 DNA: TGTGCCAGCAGCGTAGGCTCCAGGGTGGCTGGGGCCAACGTCCTGACTTTC
D gene: NA; J gene: TRBJ2-4; V gene: TRBV29-1; clone size: few; CDR3 protein: CSVQIAKNIQYF; CDR3 DNA: TGCAGCGTACAGATAGCCAAAAACATTCAGTACTTC
D gene: NA; J gene: TRBJ1-6; V gene: TRBV29-1; clone size: few; CDR3 protein: CSAGTPNSPLHF; CDR3 DNA: TGCAGCGCCGGGACACCAAATTCACCCCTCCACTTT
D gene: TRBD1; J gene: TRBJ2-1; V gene: TRBV7-8; clone size: NA; CDR3 protein: CASSARTGAKRYNEQFF; CDR3 DNA: TGTGCCAGCAGCGCCCGGACAGGGGCCAAGAGGTACAATGAGCAGTTCTTC
D gene: TRBD2; J gene: TRBJ2-5; V gene: TRBV2; clone size: NA; CDR3 protein: CATQASGRETQYF; CDR3 DNA: TGTGCCACCCAGGCGAGCGGGAGAGAGACCCAGTACTTC
D gene: TRBD1; J gene: TRBJ2-7; V gene: TRBV29-1; clone size: few; CDR3 protein: CSVIGGDRGLYEQYF; CDR3 DNA: TGCAGCGTTATAGGTGGGGACAGGGGGCTATACGAGCAGTACTTC
D gene: TRBD1; J gene: TRBJ1-2; V gene: TRBV12-5; clone size: NA; CDR3 protein: CASGSGQGLGYTF; CDR3 DNA: TGTGCTAGTGGCTCGGGACAGGGTCTTGGCTACACCTTC
D gene: NA; J gene: TRBJ2-3; V gene: TRBV30; clone size: NA; CDR3 protein: CAWSWLGKGTQYF; CDR3 DNA: TGTGCCTGGAGTTGGTTAGGGAAGGGTACGCAGTATTTT
D gene: NA; J gene: TRBJ2-1; V gene: TRBV11-2; clone size: few; CDR3 protein: CASSAWQGDEQFF; CDR3 DNA: TGTGCCAGCAGCGCGTGGCAGGGCGATGAGCAGTTCTTC
D gene: TRBD1; J gene: TRBJ1-6; V gene: TRBV7-9; clone size: few; CDR3 protein: CASRRGTADNSPLHF; CDR3 DNA: TGTGCCAGCAGAAGGGGGACAGCGGATAATTCACCCCTCCACTTT
D gene: TRBD2; J gene: TRBJ2-1; V gene: TRBV5-4; clone size: NA; CDR3 protein: CASSASRGGAYNEQFF; CDR3 DNA: TGTGCCAGCAGCGCATCTCGCGGGGGGGCCTACAATGAGCAGTTCTTC
D gene: NA; J gene: TRBJ2-7; V gene: TRBV30; clone size: NA; CDR3 protein: CAWRGGGRDEQYF; CDR3 DNA: TGTGCCTGGAGAGGGGGGGGCAGGGACGAGCAGTACTTC
D gene: NA; J gene: TRBJ2-3; V gene: TRBV5-6; clone size: NA; CDR3 protein: CASSLEYRTDTQYF; CDR3 DNA: TGTGCCAGCAGCTTGGAATATCGCACAGATACGCAGTATTTT
D gene: NA; J gene: TRBJ2-5; V gene: TRBV5-4; clone size: NA; CDR3 protein: CASSRDNQETQYF; CDR3 DNA: TGTGCCAGCAGCCGGGACAACCAAGAGACCCAGTACTTC
D gene: NA; J gene: TRBJ2-7; V gene: TRBV7-2; clone size: NA; CDR3 protein: CASKPPRAEHEQYF; CDR3 DNA: TGTGCCAGCAAGCCCCCTCGGGCCGAGCACGAGCAGTACTTC
D gene: NA; J gene: TRBJ1-1; V gene: TRBV29-1; clone size: NA; CDR3 protein: CSVGWGHGTEAFF; CDR3 DNA: TGCAGCGTTGGCTGGGGACACGGCACTGAAGCTTTCTTT
D gene: TRBD2; J gene: TRBJ2-7; V gene: TRBV2; clone size: NA; CDR3 protein: CASRVTGLSTEQYF; CDR3 DNA: TGTGCCAGCCGGGTCACGGGACTATCAACTGAGCAGTACTTC
D gene: NA; J gene: TRBJ2-7; V gene: TRBV28; clone size: once; CDR3 protein: CASSSFRAGAYERYF; CDR3 DNA: TGTGCCAGCAGTTCCTTCAGAGCAGGTGCCTACGAGCGGTACTTC
D gene: NA; J gene: TRBJ1-1; V gene: TRBV18; clone size: few; CDR3 protein: CASSPVEGRDAFF; CDR3 DNA: TGTGCCAGCTCACCAGTAGAGGGCAGGGATGCTTTCTTT
D gene: NA; J gene: TRBJ2-2; V gene: TRBV29-1; clone size: few; CDR3 protein: CSVVLPNTGELFF; CDR3 DNA: TGCAGCGTTGTTTTACCGAACACCGGGGAGCTGTTTTTT
D gene: NA; J gene: TRBJ2-7; V gene: TRBV15; clone size: NA; CDR3 protein: CATSRDLGANEQYF; CDR3 DNA: TGTGCCACCAGCAGAGATCTCGGGGCAAACGAGCAGTACTTC
D gene: TRBD1; J gene: TRBJ2-3; V gene: TRBV29-1; clone size: NA; CDR3 protein: CSVLGGRTPDTQYF; CDR3 DNA: TGCAGCGTCCTAGGGGGCAGGACCCCAGATACGCAGTATTTT
D gene: TRBD2; J gene: TRBJ2-1; V gene: TRBV30; clone size: NA; CDR3 protein: CAWSGLAGNEQFF; CDR3 DNA: TGTGCCTGGAGCGGGCTAGCGGGGAATGAGCAGTTCTTC
D gene: TRBD1; J gene: TRBJ2-7; V gene: TRBV7-6; clone size: NA; CDR3 protein: CASSLADRTVQYF; CDR3 DNA: TGTGCCAGCAGCTTAGCGGACAGGACCGTGCAGTACTTC
D gene: NA; J gene: TRBJ1-1; V gene: TRBV6-5; clone size: few; CDR3 protein: CASSYSEGIWTEAFF; CDR3 DNA: TGTGCCAGCAGTTACTCTGAGGGTATCTGGACTGAAGCTTTCTTT
D gene: NA; J gene: TRBJ2-7; V gene: TRBV29-1; clone size: NA; CDR3 protein: CSVGTQVNEQYF; CDR3 DNA: TGCAGCGTTGGAACACAGGTCAACGAGCAGTACTTC
D gene: NA; J gene: TRBJ2-1; V gene: TRBV28; clone size: few; CDR3 protein: CASTQAYNEQFF; CDR3 DNA: TGTGCCAGCACGCAGGCTTACAATGAGCAGTTCTTC